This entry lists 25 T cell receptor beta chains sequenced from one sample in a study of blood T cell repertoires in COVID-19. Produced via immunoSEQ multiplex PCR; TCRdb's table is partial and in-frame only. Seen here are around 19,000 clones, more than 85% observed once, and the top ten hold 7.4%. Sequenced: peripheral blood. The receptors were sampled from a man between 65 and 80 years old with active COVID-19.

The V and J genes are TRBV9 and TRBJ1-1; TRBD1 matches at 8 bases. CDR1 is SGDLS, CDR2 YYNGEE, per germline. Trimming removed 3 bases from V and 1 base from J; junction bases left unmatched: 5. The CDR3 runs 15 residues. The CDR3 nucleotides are TGTGCCAGCAGCGCGCGACAGGGGACGAACACTGAAGCTTTCTTT. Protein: CASSARQGTNTEAFF.

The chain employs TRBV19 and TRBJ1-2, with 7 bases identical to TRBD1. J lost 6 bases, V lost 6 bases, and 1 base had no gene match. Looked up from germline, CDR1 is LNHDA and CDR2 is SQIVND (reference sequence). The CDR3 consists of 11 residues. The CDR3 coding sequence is TGTGCCAGTAGGGGGACAGATGGCTACACCTTC. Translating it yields CASRGTDGYTF.

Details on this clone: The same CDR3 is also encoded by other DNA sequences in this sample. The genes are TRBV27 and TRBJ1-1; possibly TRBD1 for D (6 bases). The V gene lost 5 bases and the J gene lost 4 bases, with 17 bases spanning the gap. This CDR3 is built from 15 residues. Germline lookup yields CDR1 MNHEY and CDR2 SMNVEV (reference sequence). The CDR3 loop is CASSPLAGAGTEAFF. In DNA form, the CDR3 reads TGTGCCAGCAGTCCCCTCGCAGGGGCGGGCACTGAAGCTTTCTTT.

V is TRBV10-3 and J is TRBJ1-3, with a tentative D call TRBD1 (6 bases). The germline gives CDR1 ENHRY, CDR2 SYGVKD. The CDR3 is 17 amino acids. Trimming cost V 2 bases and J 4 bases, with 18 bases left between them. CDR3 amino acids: CAISERSTGRGGNTIYF. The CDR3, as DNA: TGTGCCATCAGTGAGAGGTCAACAGGGAGAGGCGGAAACACCATATATTTT.

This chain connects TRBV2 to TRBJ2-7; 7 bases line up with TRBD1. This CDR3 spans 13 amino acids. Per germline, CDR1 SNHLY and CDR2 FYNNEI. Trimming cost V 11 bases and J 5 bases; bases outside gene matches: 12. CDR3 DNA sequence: TGTGCCTTCCGGCGAAGTCAGGGGGACGAGCAGTACTTC. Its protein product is CAFRRSQGDEQYF.

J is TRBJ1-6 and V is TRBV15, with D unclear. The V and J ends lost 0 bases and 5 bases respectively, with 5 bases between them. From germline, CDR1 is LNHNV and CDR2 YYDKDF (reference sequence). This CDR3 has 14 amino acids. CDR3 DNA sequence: TGTGCCACCAGCAGAGAACACAATAATTCACCCCTCCACTTT. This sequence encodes CATSREHNNSPLHF. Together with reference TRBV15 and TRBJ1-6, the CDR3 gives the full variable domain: DAMVIQNPRYQVTQFGKPVTLSCSQTLNHNVMYWYQQKSSQAPKLLFHYYDKDFNNEADTPDNFQSRRPNTSFCFLDIRSPGLGDTAMYLCATSREHNNSPLHFGNGTRLTVT.

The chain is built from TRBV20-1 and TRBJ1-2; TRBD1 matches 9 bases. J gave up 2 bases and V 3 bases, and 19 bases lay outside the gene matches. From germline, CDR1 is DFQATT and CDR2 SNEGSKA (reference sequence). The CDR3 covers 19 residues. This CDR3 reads CSASPPVRLTGGPNYGYTF. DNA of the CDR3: TGCAGTGCTAGTCCCCCCGTACGTCTGACAGGGGGACCCAACTATGGCTACACCTTC.

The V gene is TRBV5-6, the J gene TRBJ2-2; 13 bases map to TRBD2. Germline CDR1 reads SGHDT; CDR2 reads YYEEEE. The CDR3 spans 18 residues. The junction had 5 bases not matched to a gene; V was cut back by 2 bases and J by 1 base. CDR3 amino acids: CASSFRTSGSRNTGELFF. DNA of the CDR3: TGTGCCAGCAGCTTCAGGACTAGCGGGAGTCGGAACACCGGGGAGCTGTTTTTT.

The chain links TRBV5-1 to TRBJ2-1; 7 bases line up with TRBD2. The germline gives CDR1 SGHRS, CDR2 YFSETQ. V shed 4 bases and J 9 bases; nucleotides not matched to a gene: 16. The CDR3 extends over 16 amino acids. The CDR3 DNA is TGCGCCAGCAGCCGAGGTGGACTAGTCTTAGTCGGTGAGCAGTTCTTC. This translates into CASSRGGLVLVGEQFF.

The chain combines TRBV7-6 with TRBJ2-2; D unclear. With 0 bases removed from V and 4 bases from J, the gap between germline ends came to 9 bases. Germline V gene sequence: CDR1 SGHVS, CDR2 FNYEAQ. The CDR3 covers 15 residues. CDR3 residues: CASSLAGRGTGELFF. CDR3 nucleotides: TGTGCCAGCAGCTTAGCCGGTAGAGGCACCGGGGAGCTGTTTTTT.

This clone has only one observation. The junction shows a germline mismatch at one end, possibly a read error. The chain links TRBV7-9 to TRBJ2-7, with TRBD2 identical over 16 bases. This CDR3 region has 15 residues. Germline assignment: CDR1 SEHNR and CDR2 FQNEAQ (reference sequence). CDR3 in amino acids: CASSLATGTSGRVVF. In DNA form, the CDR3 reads TGTGCCAGCAGCTTAGCGACCGGGACTAGCGGGAGGGTTGTCTTC.

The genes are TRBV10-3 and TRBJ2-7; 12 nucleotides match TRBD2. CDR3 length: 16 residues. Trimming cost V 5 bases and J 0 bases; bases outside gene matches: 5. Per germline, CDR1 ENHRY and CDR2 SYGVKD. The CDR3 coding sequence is TGTGCCATCAGTAAGGGACTAGCGGGTTTCTCCTACGAGCAGTACTTC. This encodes CAISKGLAGFSYEQYF.

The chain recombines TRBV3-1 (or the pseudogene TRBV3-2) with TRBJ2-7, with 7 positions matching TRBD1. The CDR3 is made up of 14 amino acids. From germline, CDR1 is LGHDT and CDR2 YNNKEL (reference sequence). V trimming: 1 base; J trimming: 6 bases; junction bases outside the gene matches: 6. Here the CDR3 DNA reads TGTGCCAGCAGCCAAGCTGACAGGGTTGGCGAGCAGTACTTC. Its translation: CASSQADRVGEQYF.

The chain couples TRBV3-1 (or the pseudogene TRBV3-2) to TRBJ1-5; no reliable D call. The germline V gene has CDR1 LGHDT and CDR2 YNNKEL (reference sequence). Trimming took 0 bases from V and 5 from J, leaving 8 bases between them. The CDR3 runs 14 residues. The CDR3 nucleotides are TGTGCCAGCAGCCAAGATCAGGCGTATCAGCCCCAGCATTTT. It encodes CASSQDQAYQPQHF.

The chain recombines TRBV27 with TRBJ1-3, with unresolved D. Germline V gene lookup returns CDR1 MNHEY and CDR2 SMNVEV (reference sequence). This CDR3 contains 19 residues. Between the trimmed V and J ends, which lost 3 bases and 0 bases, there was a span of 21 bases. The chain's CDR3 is CASSFHRPGYSGSGNTIYF. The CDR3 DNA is TGTGCCAGCAGTTTCCACCGCCCGGGATACAGTGGCTCTGGAAACACCATATATTTT.

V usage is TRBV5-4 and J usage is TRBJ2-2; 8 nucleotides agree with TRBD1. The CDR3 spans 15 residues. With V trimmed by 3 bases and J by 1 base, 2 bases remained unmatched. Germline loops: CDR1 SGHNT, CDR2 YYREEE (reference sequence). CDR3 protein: CASSSDRENTGELFF. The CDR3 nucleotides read TGTGCCAGCAGCTCGGACAGGGAGAACACCGGGGAGCTGTTTTTT.

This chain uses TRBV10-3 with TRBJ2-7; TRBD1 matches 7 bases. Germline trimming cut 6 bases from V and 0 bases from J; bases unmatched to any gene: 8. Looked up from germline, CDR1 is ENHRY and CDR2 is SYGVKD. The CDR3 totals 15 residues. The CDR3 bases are TGTGCCATCAGGAAGACCCGGGACAGCTCCTACGAGCAGTACTTC. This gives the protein CAIRKTRDSSYEQYF.

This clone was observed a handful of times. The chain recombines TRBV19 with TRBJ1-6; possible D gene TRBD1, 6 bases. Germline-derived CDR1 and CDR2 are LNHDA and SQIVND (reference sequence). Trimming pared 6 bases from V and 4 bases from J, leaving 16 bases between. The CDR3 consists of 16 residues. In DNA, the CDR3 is TGTGCCAGTAGCCCTCGACAGGCGGCTTATAATTCACCCCTCCACTTT. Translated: CASSPRQAAYNSPLHF.

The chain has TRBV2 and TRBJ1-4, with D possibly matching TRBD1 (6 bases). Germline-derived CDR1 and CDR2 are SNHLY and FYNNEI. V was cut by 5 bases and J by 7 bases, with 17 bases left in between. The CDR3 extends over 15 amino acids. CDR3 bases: TGTGCCAGCAGTAGACAGGTCACCCAGGGTGAAAAACTGTTTTTT. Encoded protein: CASSRQVTQGEKLFF.

The CDR3 DNA reads as TGTGCCAGCAGCCCTAGTCCATACCGCCAAGAGACCCAGTACTTC. As protein: CASSPSPYRQETQYF. The chain is built from TRBV7-2 and TRBJ2-5; D not resolved. The germline CDR1 and CDR2 sequences are SGHTA and FQGNSA. V lost 5 bases and J 1 base, leaving 14 bases between the germline ends. The CDR3 is made up of 15 amino acids.

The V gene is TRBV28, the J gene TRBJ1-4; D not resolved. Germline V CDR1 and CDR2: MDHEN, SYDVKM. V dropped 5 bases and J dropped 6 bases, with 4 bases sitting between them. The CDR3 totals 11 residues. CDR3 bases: TGTGCCAGCAGTCAGTATGAAAAACTGTTTTTT. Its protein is CASSQYEKLFF.

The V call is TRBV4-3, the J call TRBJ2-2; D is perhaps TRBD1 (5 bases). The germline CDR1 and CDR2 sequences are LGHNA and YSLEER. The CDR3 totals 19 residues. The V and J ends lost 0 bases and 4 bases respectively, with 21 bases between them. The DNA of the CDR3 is TGCGCCAGCAGCCAAGATGCCCCGACAGCCCCTTTCCCCACCGGGGAGCTGTTTTTT. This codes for CASSQDAPTAPFPTGELFF.

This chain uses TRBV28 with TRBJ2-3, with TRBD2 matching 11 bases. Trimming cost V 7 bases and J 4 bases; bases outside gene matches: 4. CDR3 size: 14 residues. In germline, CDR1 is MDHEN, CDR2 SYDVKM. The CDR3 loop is CASTPGLAADTQYF. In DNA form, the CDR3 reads TGTGCCAGCACCCCGGGACTAGCGGCAGATACGCAGTATTTT.

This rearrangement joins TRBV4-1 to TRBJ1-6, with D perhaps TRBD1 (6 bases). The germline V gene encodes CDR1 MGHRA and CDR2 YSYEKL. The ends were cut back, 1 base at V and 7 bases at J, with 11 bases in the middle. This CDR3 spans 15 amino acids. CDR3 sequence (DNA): TGCGCCAGCAGCCAAGTGGGGGCAGGGAATTCACCCCTCCACTTT. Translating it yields CASSQVGAGNSPLHF.

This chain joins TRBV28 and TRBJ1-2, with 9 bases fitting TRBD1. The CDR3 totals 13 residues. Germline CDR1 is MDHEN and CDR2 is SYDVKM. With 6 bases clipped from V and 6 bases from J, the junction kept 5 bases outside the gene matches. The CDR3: CASSTTGGNGYTF. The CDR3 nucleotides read TGTGCCAGCAGCACGACAGGGGGGAATGGCTACACCTTC.